The present TCR beta chain was sequenced within a study of blood T cell repertoires in COVID-19. Study summary: Sample material is recorded as cDNA or gDNA derived from T cells, B-cell-depleted T cells, or PBMCs.

Authors' analysis steps: The assay estimated nucleated cells by amplifying reference gene primers. Here immunoSEQ multiplex PCR was the method, and the copy in TCRdb shows in-frame clones only, minus some. V, J and clone size derive from that table, while D and trimming were established from the DNA sequence. The top ten hold roughly 14% of the sample, which has fewer than 350,000 clones, approximately 86% seen once. The Seattle patients joined while their infection was active and were tracked longitudinally afterward. Germline V gene data show CDR1 as LNHDA and CDR2 as SQIVND (reference sequence). With 7 bases clipped from V and 4 bases from J, the junction kept 12 bases outside the gene matches. The CDR3 is 15 residues long.

The rearrangement uses TRBV19 and TRBJ1-2; 7 bases are shared with TRBD1. This TCR was sampled from a woman aged 70-85 years with COVID-19, enrolled during active disease. The sample comprised peripheral blood. The chain's CDR3 is CASKLRRDSIYGYTF. DNA for the CDR3: TGTGCCAGTAAACTACGGCGGGACAGTATCTATGGCTACACCTTC.